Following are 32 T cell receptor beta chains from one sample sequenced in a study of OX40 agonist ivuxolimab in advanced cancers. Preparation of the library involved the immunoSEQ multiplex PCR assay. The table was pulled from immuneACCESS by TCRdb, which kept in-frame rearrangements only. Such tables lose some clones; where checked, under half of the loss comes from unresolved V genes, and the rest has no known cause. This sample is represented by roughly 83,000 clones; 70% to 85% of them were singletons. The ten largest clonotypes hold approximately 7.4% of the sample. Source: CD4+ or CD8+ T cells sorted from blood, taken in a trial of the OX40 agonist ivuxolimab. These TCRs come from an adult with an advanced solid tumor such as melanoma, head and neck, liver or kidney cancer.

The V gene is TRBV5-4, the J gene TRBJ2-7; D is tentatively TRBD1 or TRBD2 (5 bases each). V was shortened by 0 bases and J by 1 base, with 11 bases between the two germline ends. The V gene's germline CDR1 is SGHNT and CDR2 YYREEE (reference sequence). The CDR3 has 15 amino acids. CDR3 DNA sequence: TGTGCCAGCAGCTTGGGAGGGACCCGTTCCTACGAGCAGTACTTC. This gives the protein CASSLGGTRSYEQYF.

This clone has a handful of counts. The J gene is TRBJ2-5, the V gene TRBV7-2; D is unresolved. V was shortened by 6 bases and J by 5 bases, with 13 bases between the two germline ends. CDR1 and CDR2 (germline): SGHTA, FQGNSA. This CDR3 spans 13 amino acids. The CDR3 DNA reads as TGTGCCAGCAGTTACAACGGAGCGGAGACCCAGTACTTC. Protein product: CASSYNGAETQYF.

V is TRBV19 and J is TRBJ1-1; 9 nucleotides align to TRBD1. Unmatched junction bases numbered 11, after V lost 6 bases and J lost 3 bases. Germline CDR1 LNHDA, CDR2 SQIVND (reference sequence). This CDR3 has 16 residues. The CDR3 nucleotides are TGTGCCAGTAGGAGGGACAGGGAAGTTATGTACACTGAAGCTTTCTTT. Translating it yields CASRRDREVMYTEAFF.

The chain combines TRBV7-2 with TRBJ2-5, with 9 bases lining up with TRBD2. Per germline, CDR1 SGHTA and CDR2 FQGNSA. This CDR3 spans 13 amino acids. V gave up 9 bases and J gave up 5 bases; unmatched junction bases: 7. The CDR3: CASSSGVMETQYF. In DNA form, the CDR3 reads TGTGCCAGTTCTAGCGGGGTCATGGAGACCCAGTACTTC.

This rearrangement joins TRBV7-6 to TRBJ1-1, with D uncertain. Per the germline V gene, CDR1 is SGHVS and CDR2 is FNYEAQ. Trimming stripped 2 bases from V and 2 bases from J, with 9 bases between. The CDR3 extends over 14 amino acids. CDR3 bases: TGTGCCAGCAGCTTATCTCAGGAAAACACTGAAGCTTTCTTT. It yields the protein CASSLSQENTEAFF.

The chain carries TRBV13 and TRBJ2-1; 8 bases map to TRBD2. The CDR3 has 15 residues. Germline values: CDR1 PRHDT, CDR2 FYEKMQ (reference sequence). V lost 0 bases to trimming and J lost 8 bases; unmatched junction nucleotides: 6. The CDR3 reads CASSLGLAGGYEQFF. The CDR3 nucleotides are TGTGCCAGCAGCTTAGGGCTAGCGGGTGGGTATGAGCAGTTCTTC.

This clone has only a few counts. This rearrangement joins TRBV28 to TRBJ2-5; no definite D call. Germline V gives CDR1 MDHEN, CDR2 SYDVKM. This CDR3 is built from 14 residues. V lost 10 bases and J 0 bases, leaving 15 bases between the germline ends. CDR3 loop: CATSEFRDQETQYF. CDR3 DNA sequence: TGTGCCACTTCCGAATTTCGCGACCAAGAGACCCAGTACTTC.

The CDR3 DNA sequence: TGTGCCAGCAGCTACGGCGGGGGAGGTTCTCAGCCCCAGCATTTT. As protein: CASSYGGGGSQPQHF. V gene TRBV4-2 combines with J gene TRBJ1-5; the D gene is possibly TRBD1 (5 bases). The CDR3 runs 15 residues. The V gene's germline CDR1 is LGHNA and CDR2 YNFKEQ. V gave up 5 bases and J gave up 6 bases, with 17 bases separating them.

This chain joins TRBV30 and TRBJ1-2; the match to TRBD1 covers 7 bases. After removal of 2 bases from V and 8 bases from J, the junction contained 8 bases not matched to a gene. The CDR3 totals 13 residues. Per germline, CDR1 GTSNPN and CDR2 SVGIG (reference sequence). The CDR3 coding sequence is TGTGCCTGGAGTAGGACAGGAGATATGGGCTACACCTTC. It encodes CAWSRTGDMGYTF.

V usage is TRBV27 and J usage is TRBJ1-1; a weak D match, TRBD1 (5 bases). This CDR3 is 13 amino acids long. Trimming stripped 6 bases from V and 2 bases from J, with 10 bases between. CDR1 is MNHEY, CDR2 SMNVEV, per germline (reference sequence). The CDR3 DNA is TGTGCCAGCAGCTACAGGTTAAACACTGAAGCTTTCTTT. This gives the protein CASSYRLNTEAFF.

For the CDR3, the DNA is TGTGCCAGCAGCCTACAGGCGGCCGACCAAGAGACCCAGTACTTC. Protein: CASSLQAADQETQYF. This chain uses TRBV7-8 with TRBJ2-5, with D tentatively TRBD1 (5 bases). Trimming took 5 bases from V and 0 from J, leaving 13 bases between them. The germline V gene has CDR1 SGHVS and CDR2 FQNEAQ. The CDR3 contains 15 residues.

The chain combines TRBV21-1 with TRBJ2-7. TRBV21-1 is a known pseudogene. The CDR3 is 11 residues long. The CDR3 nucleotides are TGTGCCAGCACTTGCAATTACGAGCAGTACTTC. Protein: CASTCNYEQYF.

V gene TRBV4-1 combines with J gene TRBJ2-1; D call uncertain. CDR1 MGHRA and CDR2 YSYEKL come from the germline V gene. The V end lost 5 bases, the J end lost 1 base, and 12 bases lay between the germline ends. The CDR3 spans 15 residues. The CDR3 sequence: CASSTETLSYNEQFF. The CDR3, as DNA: TGCGCCAGCAGCACCGAAACCCTATCCTACAATGAGCAGTTCTTC.

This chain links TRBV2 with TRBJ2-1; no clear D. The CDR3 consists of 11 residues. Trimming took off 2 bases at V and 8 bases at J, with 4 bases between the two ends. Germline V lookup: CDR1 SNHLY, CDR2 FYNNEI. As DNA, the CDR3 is TGTGCCAGCAGTGAATTTTATGAGCAGTTCTTC. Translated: CASSEFYEQFF.

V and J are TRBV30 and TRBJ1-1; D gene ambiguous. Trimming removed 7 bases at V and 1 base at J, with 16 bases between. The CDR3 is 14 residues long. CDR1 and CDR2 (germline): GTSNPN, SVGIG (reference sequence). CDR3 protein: CASSLTLGNTEAFF. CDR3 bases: TGTGCCTCCTCCCTTACCTTAGGGAACACTGAAGCTTTCTTT.

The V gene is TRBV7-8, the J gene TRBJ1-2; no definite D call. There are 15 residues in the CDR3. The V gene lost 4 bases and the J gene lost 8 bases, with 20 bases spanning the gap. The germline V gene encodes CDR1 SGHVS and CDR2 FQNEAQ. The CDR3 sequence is CASSSHRARAMGYTF. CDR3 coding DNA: TGTGCCAGCAGCTCCCATAGGGCTAGGGCGATGGGCTACACCTTC.

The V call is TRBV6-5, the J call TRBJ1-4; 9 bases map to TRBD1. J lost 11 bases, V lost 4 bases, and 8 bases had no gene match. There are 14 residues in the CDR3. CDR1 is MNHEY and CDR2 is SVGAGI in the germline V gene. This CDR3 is CASSSTPDRGKLFF. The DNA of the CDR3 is TGTGCCAGCAGTTCGACCCCGGACAGGGGTAAACTGTTTTTT.

In DNA form, the CDR3 reads TGTGCCAGCAGCCAGGGACAGGGGGAAACCGGGGAGCTGTTTTTT. It codes for CASSQGQGETGELFF. This chain uses TRBV7-6 with TRBJ2-2, with 11 bases fitting TRBD1. The CDR3 contains 15 residues. V was clipped by 5 bases and J by 5 bases; unmatched bases: 4. Germline CDR1 SGHVS, CDR2 FNYEAQ.

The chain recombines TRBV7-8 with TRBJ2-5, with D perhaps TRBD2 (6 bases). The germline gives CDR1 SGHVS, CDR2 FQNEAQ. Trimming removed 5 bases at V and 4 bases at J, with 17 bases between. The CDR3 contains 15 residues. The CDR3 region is CASSPLGGVRETQYF. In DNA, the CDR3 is TGTGCCAGCAGCCCCTTGGGGGGAGTTCGAGAGACCCAGTACTTC.

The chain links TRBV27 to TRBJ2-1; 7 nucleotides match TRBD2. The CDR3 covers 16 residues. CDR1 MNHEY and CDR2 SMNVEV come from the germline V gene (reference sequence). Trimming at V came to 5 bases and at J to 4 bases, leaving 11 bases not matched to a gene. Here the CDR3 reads CASSPPTSRFYNEQFF. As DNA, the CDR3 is TGTGCCAGCAGTCCTCCGACTAGCAGGTTTTACAATGAGCAGTTCTTC.

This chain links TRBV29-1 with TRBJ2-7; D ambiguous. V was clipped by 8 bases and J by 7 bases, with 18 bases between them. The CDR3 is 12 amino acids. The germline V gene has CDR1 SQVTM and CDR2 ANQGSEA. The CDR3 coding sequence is TGCAGCTCCGCTGGCCCGTACGGGGAGCAGTACTTC. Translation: CSSAGPYGEQYF.

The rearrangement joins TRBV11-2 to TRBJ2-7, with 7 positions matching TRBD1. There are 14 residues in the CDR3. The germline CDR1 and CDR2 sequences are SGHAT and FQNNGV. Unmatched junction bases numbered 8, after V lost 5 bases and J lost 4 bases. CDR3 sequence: CASSPQGNLYEQYF. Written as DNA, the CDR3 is TGTGCCAGCAGCCCACAGGGGAATCTTTACGAGCAGTACTTC.

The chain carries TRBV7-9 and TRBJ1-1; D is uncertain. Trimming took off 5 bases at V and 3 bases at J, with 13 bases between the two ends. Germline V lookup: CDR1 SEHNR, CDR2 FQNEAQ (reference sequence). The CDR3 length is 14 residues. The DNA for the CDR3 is TGTGCCAGCAGCAATCAATCGGGGTACACTGAAGCTTTCTTT. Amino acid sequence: CASSNQSGYTEAFF. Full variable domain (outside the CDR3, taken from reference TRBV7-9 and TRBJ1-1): DTGVSQNPRHKITKRGQNVTFRCDPISEHNRLYWYRQTLGQGPEFLTYFQNEAQLEKSRLLSDRFSAERPKGSFSTLEIQRTEQGDSAMYLCASSNQSGYTEAFFGQGTRLTVV.

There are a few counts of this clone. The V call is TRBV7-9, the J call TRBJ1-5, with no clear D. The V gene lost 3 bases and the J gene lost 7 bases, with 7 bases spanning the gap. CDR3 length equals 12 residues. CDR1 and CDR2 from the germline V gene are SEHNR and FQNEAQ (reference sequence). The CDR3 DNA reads TGTGCCAGCAGCTTCTGGGAGCAGCCCCAGCATTTT. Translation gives CASSFWEQPQHF.

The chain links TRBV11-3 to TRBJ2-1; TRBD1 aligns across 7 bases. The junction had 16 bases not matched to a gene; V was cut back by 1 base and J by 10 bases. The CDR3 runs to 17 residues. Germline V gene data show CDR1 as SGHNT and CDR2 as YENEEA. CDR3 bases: TGTGCCAGCAGCTTAGTTTATGACAGGGTGGGCGTTTGGGAGCAGTTCTTC. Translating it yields CASSLVYDRVGVWEQFF.

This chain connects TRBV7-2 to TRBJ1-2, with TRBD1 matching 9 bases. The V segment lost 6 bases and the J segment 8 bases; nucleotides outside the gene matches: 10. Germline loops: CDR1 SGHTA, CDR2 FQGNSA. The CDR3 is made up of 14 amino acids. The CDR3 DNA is TGTGCCAGCAGTACGACAGGGGGAGTTGGCGGCTACACCTTC. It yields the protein CASSTTGGVGGYTF. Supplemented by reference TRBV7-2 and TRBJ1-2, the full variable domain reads GAGVSQSPSNKVTEKGKDVELRCDPISGHTALYWYRQSLGQGLEFLIYFQGNSAPDKSGLPSDRFSAERTGGSVSTLTIQRTQQEDSAVYLCASSTTGGVGGYTFGSGTRLTVV.

In DNA, the CDR3 is TGTGCCAGCAGCTTGGAACTAGCGGGAATCAACCAAGATACGCAGTATTTT. It is translated as CASSLELAGINQDTQYF. The chain is built from TRBV5-6 and TRBJ2-3; 10 nucleotides line up with TRBD2. The germline gives CDR1 SGHDT, CDR2 YYEEEE. The CDR3 runs to 17 residues. V shed 0 bases and J 5 bases; nucleotides not matched to a gene: 9.

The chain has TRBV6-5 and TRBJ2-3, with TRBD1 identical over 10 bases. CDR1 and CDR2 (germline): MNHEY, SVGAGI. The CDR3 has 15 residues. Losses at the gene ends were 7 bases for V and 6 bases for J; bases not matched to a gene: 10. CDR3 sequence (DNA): TGTGCCAGCACCAAAGAGGGACAGGGGAGGGATACGCAGTATTTT. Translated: CASTKEGQGRDTQYF.

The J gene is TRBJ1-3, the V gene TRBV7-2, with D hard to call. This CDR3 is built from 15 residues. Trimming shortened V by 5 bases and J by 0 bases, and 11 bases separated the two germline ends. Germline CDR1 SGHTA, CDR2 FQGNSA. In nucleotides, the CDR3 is TGTGCCAGCAGCCCCGAACTACTCTCTGGAAACACCATATATTTT. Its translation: CASSPELLSGNTIYF.

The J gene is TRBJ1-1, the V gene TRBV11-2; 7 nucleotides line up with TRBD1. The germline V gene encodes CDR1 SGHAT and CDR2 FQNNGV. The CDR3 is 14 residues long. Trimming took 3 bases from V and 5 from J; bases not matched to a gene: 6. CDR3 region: CASSFRGRSTEAFF. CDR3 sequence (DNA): TGTGCCAGCAGCTTCAGGGGGAGAAGTACTGAAGCTTTCTTT.

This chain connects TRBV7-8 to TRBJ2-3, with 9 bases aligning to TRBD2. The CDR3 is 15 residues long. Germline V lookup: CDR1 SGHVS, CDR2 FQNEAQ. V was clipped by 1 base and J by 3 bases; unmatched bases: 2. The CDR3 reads CASSLERGATDTQYF. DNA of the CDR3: TGTGCCAGCAGCTTAGAGCGGGGGGCAACAGATACGCAGTATTTT.

The CDR3 is CSVYLVVGFETQYF. As DNA, the CDR3 is TGCAGCGTCTATCTAGTGGTCGGTTTTGAGACCCAGTACTTC. The chain joins TRBV29-1 to TRBJ2-5; D is uncertain. The length of the CDR3 is 14 residues. Germline CDR1 and CDR2: SQVTM and ANQGSEA. V lost 6 bases and J lost 5, with 19 bases in between.